The T cell receptor beta chain described here comes from a study of blood T cell repertoires in COVID-19. About the study: Italy, Spain and the United States were the sources of the convalescent and acute COVID-19 samples.

The CDR3 extends over 13 amino acids. The V and J ends lost 5 bases and 12 bases respectively, with 17 bases between them. Generated by immunoSEQ multiplex PCR, the TCRdb table keeps only in-frame clones and is missing some. The table has approximately 210,000 clones, 94% seen once; the top ten hold around 0.8%. The sequenced sample was peripheral blood. The TCR was taken from a man aged 25 to 40 with COVID-19, enrolled during active disease. The chain carries TRBV12-3 or TRBV12-4 and TRBJ2-1; D might be TRBD1 (5 bases). The CDR3 reads CASSASRAGGQFF. In nucleotides, the CDR3 is TGTGCCAGCAGTGCCAGCAGGGCCGGTGGGCAGTTCTTC.